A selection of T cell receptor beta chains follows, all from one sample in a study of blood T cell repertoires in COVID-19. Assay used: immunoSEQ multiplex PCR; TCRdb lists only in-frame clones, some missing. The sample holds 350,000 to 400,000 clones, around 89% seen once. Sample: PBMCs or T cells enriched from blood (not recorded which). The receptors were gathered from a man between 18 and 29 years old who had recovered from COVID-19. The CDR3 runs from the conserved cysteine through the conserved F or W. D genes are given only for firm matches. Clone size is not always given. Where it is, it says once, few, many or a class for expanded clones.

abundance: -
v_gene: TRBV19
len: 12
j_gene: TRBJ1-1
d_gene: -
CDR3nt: TGTGCCAGTAGGGGAGGGAACACTGAAGCTTTCTTT
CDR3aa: CASRGGNTEAFF

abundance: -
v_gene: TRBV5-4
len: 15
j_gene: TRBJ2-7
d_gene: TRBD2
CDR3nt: TGTGCCAGCAGCCCCCACGGGGGAGGGCCCTACGAGCAGTACTTC
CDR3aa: CASSPHGGGPYEQYF

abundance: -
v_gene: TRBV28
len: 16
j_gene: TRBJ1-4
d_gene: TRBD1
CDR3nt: TGTGCCAGCAGTTTTTCGCCGGGACAGGGGGAAGAAAAACTGTTTTTT
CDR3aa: CASSFSPGQGEEKLFF

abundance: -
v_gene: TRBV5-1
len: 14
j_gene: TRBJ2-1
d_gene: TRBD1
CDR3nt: TGCGCCAGCAGCTCCCAGGGGGTATTGGAGGAGCAGTTCTTC
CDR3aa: CASSSQGVLEEQFF

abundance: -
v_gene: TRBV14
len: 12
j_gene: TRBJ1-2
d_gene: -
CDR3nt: TGTGCCAGCAGCCAAGTGATGGGGAGTTTCACCTTC
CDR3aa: CASSQVMGSFTF

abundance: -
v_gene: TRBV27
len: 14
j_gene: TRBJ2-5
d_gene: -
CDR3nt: TGTGCCAGCAGTTTAATGGCAGGGCAAGAGACCCAGTACTTC
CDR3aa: CASSLMAGQETQYF

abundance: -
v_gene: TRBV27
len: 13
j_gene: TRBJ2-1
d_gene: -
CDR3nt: TGTGCCAGCAGTTTAAATCGGGGAGGTGAGCAGTTCTTC
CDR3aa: CASSLNRGGEQFF

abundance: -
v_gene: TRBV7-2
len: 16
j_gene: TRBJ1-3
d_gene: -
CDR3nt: TGTGCCAGCAGCTTAGCGAGTCGCCGCTCTGGAAACACCATATATTTT
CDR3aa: CASSLASRRSGNTIYF

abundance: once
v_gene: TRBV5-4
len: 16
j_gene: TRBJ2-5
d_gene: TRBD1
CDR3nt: TGTGCCAGCAGCTTAGCTAGAGGGGGCAGGAGGGAGACCCAGTACTTC
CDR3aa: CASSLARGGRRETQYF

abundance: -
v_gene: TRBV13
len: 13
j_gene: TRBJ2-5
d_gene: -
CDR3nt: TGTGCCAGCAGCCTGTTGGAGACGGAGACCCAGTACTTC
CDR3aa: CASSLLETETQYF

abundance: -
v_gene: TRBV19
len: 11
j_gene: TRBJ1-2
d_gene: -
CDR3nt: TGTGCCAGTAAAGAGGTCCATGGCTACACCTTC
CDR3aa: CASKEVHGYTF

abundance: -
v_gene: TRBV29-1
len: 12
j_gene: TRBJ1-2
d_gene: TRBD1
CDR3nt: TGCAGCGTTTCCGGACAGGGCTATGGCTACACCTTC
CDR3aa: CSVSGQGYGYTF

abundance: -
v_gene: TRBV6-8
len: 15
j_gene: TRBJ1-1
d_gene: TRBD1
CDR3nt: TGTGCCAGCATCAAGGGACAGGGGGCTACCTTTGAAGCTTTCTTT
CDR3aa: CASIKGQGATFEAFF

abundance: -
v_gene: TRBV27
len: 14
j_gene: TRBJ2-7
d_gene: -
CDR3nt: TGTGCCAGCAGTTTCACAGGGACCTCCTACGAGCAGTACTTC
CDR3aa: CASSFTGTSYEQYF

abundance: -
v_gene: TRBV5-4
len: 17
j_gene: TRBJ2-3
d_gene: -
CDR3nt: TGTGCCAGCAGCTCCGGGGGACGGCGGGCCAGCACAGATACGCAGTATTTT
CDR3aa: CASSSGGRRASTDTQYF

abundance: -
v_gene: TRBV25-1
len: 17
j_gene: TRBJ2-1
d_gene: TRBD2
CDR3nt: TGTGCCAGCAGTGGATGGGCTAGCGGGACGTCATACAATGAGCAGTTCTTC
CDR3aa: CASSGWASGTSYNEQFF

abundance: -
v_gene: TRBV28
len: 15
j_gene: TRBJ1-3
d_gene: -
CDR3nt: TGTGCCAGCAGTTTATTCAGGGGCTCTGGAAACACCATATATTTT
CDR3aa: CASSLFRGSGNTIYF

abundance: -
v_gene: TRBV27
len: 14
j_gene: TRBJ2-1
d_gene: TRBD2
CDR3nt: TGTGCCAGCACGGGACTAGCGAATCGGAATGAGCAGTTCTTC
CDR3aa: CASTGLANRNEQFF

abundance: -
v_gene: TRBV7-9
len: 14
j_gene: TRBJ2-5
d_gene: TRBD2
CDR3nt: TGTGCCAGCAGCTCTCCCGGGACTAGGGGGGGCCAGTACTTC
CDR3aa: CASSSPGTRGGQYF

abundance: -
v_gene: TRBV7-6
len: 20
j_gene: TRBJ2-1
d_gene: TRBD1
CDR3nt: TGTGCCAGCAGCCCCCTCCAGGGACAGGGCGACGGGAGCTCCTACAATGAGCAGTTCTTC
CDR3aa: CASSPLQGQGDGSSYNEQFF

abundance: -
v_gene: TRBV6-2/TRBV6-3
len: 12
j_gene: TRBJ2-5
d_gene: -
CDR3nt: TGTGCCAGCAGTTACACACAAGAGACCCAGTACTTC
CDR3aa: CASSYTQETQYF

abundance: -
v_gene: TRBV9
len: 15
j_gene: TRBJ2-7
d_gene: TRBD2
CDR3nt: TGTGCCAGCAGCGTAGGGGTGGGAGGGATAGACGAGCAGTACTTC
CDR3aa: CASSVGVGGIDEQYF

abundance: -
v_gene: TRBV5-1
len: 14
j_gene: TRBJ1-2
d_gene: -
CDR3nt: TGCGCCAGCAGCTTGGCCGGGACTAACTATGGCTACACCTTC
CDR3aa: CASSLAGTNYGYTF

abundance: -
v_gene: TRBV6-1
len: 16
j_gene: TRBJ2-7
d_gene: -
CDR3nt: TGTGCCAGCAGTGAAGCGCTGGCGGAAGTCTCCTACGAGCAGTACTTC
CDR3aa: CASSEALAEVSYEQYF

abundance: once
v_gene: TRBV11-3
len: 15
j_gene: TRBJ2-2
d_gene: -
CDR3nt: TGTGCCAGCAGCCTAGGGGTCCCTAGGTCCGGGGAGCTGTTTTTT
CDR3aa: CASSLGVPRSGELFF

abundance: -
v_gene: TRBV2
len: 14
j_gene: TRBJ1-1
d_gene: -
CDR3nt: TGTGCCAGCAGTAACGAGGATTTGAACACTGAAGCTTTCTTT
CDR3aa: CASSNEDLNTEAFF

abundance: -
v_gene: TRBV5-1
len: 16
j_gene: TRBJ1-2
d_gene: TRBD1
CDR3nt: TGCGCCAGCAGCTTGGCCATTTTTGCGTCAGGGGGCGGCTACACCTTC
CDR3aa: CASSLAIFASGGGYTF

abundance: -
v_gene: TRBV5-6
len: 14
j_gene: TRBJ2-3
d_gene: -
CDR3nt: TGTGCCAGCAGCTTGGCGGGAATGGAAGATACGCAGTATTTT
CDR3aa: CASSLAGMEDTQYF

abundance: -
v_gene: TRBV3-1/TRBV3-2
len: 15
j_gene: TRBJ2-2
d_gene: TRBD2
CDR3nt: TGTGCCAGCAGCCAAGAGTCGGGGGGGCCTGGGGAGCTGTTTTTT
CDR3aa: CASSQESGGPGELFF

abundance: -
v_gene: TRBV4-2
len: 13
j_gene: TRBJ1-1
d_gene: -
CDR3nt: TGTGCCAGCAGCTCCAGGGAGGACACTGAAGCTTTCTTT
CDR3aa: CASSSREDTEAFF

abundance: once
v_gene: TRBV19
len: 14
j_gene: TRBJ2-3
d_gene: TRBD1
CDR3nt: TGTGCCAGTACCGACAGGGGGAGTACAGATACGCAGTATTTT
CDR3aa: CASTDRGSTDTQYF

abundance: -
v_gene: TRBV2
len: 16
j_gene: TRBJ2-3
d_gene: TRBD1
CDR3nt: TGTGCCAGCAGGCACCCGGGACAGAAAAACACAGATACGCAGTATTTT
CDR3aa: CASRHPGQKNTDTQYF

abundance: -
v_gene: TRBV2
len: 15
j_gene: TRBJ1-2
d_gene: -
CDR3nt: TGTGCCAGCAGCCGAGGGGGGGGTAACAACTATGGCTACACCTTC
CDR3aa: CASSRGGGNNYGYTF

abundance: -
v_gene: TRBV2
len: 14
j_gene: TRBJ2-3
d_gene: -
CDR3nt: TGTGCCAGCAGTCCTGGACTCAGCACAGATACGCAGTATTTT
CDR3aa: CASSPGLSTDTQYF

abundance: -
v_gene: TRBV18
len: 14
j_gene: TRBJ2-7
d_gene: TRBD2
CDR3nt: TGTGCCAGCTCAACACTAGCGGGAGTATCCGAGCAGTACTTC
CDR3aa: CASSTLAGVSEQYF

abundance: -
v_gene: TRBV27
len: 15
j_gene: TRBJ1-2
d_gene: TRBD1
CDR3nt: TGTGCCAGCAGTTGGGACAGGGGGAGTAACTATGGCTACACCTTC
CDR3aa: CASSWDRGSNYGYTF

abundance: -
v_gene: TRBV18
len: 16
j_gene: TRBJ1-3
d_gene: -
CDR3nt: TGTGCCAGCGGAGGGACCATTACATCCTCTGGAAACACCATATATTTT
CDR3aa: CASGGTITSSGNTIYF

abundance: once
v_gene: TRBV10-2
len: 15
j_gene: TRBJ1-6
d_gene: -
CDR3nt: TGCGCCAGCAGTGCGGCCGTGGGAGAAAATTCACCCCTCCACTTT
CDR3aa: CASSAAVGENSPLHF

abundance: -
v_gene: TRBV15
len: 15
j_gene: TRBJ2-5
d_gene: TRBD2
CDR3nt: TGTGCCACCAGCCACGGACTAGCGGCACAAGAGACCCAGTACTTC
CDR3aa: CATSHGLAAQETQYF

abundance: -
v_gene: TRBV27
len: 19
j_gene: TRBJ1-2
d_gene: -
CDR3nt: TGTGCCAGCAGTCTCTCAGGGGCGAGGTTATTACCTACTAACTATGGCTACACCTTC
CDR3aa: CASSLSGARLLPTNYGYTF

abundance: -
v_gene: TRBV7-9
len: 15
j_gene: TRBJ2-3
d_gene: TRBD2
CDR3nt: TGTGCCAGCAGTCCGGACAGCGGGGGAACAGATACGCAGTATTTT
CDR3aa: CASSPDSGGTDTQYF

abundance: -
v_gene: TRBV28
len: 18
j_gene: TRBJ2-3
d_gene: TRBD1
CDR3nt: TGTGCCAGCAGACCCGAGGGGGACAGCTTTTCTAGCACAGATACGCAGTATTTT
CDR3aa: CASRPEGDSFSSTDTQYF

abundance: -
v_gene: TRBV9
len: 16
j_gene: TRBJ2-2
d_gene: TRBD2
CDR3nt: TGTGCCAGCAGCTTGCAGGGCGGGAGTGGAACCGGGGAGCTGTTTTTT
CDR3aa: CASSLQGGSGTGELFF

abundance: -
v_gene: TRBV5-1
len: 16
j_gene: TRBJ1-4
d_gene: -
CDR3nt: TGCGCCAGCAGCTTGCGGGGGGGCGCAGGTAATGAAAAACTGTTTTTT
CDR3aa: CASSLRGGAGNEKLFF